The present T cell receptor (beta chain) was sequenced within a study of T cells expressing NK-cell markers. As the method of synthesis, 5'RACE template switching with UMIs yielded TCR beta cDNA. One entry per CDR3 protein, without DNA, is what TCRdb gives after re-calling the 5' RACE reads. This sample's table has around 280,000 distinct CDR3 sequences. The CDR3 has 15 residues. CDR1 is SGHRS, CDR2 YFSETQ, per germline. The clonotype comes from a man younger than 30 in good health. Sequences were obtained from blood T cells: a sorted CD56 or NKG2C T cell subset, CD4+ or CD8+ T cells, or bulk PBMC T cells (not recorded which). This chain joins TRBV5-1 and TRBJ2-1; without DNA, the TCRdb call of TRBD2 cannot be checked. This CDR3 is CASSLTSGSPKEQFF.